A single sample is the source of the 18 T cell receptor beta chains below, sequenced in a study of beta chain features in type 1 diabetes. Investigators reverse transcribed all isolated RNA, so they sequenced expressed TCRB transcripts. Repertoires were generated with immunoSEQ multiplex PCR, while TCRdb's copy carries only in-frame clones and drops some. The table includes some 230,000 clones, around 9.6% detected once. The material sequenced was naive CD4+ T cells from blood. These receptors came from a young woman in good health.

The V call is TRBV10-2, the J call TRBJ2-1; 9 bases match TRBD2. The CDR3 runs 14 residues. Germline values: CDR1 WSHSY, CDR2 SAAADI. J was trimmed by 9 bases and V by 7 bases; bases with no gene match: 10. CDR3 nucleotides: TGCGCCAGCAAGGGCGGGGGGGAACTGAGTGAGCAGTTCTTC. It codes for CASKGGGELSEQFF.

This clone turned up a few times. The V and J genes are TRBV2 and TRBJ1-3, with TRBD1 matching 8 bases. Germline V lookup: CDR1 SNHLY, CDR2 FYNNEI. The V gene end was trimmed by 6 bases and the J gene end by 0 bases; junction bases not matched to a gene: 4. The CDR3 runs 15 residues. The CDR3 region has the DNA TGTGCCAGCAGAGGACAGGGAACCTCTGGAAACACCATATATTTT. Translated: CASRGQGTSGNTIYF.

The chain has TRBV27 and TRBJ2-1; 14 nucleotides align to TRBD2. J lost 13 bases, V lost 5 bases, and 10 bases had no gene match. This CDR3 has 15 residues. CDR1 and CDR2 from the germline V gene are MNHEY and SMNVEV (reference sequence). This CDR3 is CASSTGLAGGPSQFF. For the CDR3, the DNA is TGTGCCAGCAGTACCGGACTAGCGGGAGGTCCCTCCCAGTTCTTC.

V gene TRBV28 combines with J gene TRBJ2-7; D is uncertain. Germline assignment: CDR1 MDHEN and CDR2 SYDVKM. The CDR3 contains 12 residues. Trimming left V 4 bases short and J 2 bases short, with 6 bases between. This CDR3 is CASSSIAYEQYF. In nucleotides, the CDR3 is TGTGCCAGCAGTTCTATCGCCTACGAGCAGTACTTC.

A few counts support this clone. DNA for the CDR3: TGTGCCAGCAGCTTAGGATGGCGGGAGGTCTATCCACCAAATGAGCAGTTCTTC. Translation: CASSLGWREVYPPNEQFF. V gene TRBV11-2 combines with J gene TRBJ2-1; 8 nucleotides line up with TRBD2. The CDR3 has 18 residues. Germline trimming cut 1 base from V and 7 bases from J; bases unmatched to any gene: 15. Germline CDR1 and CDR2: SGHAT and FQNNGV. Based on the CDR3 plus reference TRBV11-2 and TRBJ2-1, the full variable domain is EAGVAQSPRYKIIEKRQSVAFWCNPISGHATLYWYQQILGQGPKLLIQFQNNGVVDDSQLPKDRFSAERLKGVDSTLKIQPAKLEDSAVYLCASSLGWREVYPPNEQFFGPGTRLTVL.

The genes are TRBV18 and TRBJ1-1, with no clear D. Between the trimmed V and J ends, which lost 1 base and 1 base, there was a span of 7 bases. The length of the CDR3 is 14 residues. Germline loops: CDR1 KGHSH, CDR2 LQKENI. In DNA, the CDR3 is TGTGCCAGCTCACCACTTGAGGGGAACACTGAAGCTTTCTTT. Its translation is CASSPLEGNTEAFF. The whole variable domain, remainder taken from reference TRBV18 and TRBJ1-1, is NAGVMQNPRHLVRRRGQEARLRCSPMKGHSHVYWYRQLPEEGLKFMVYLQKENIIDESGMPKERFSAEFPKEGPSILRIQQVVRGDSAAYFCASSPLEGNTEAFFGQGTRLTVV.

This clone was counted between two and nine times. This CDR3 is CASSQDRMNTEAFF. Here the CDR3 DNA reads TGCGCCAGCAGCCAAGACAGAATGAACACTGAAGCTTTCTTT. The chain couples TRBV5-1 to TRBJ1-1, with D possibly matching TRBD1 (5 bases). The germline CDR1 and CDR2 sequences are SGHRS and YFSETQ. Between the trimmed V and J ends, which lost 4 bases and 0 bases, there was a span of 10 bases. There are 14 residues in the CDR3.

The chain carries TRBV11-2 and TRBJ2-1, with a weak D call TRBD1 (7 bases). Germline CDR1 is SGHAT and CDR2 is FQNNGV. V lost 3 bases and J 6 bases, leaving 15 bases between the germline ends. The CDR3 has 15 residues. The CDR3 sequence is CASSFRRGLGNEQFF. The DNA for the CDR3 is TGTGCCAGCAGCTTTAGGAGGGGGCTCGGCAATGAGCAGTTCTTC.

The V and J genes are TRBV6-5 and TRBJ2-2, with a weak D call TRBD1 (5 bases). CDR3 length: 14 amino acids. V gave up 7 bases and J gave up 1 base, with 10 bases separating them. The germline gives CDR1 MNHEY, CDR2 SVGAGI. CDR3 DNA: TGTGCCAGCAAACGACAGAGGAACACCGGGGAGCTGTTTTTT. Amino acid sequence: CASKRQRNTGELFF.

This clone came up a few times. The chain uses TRBV6-6 and TRBJ1-2; D is perhaps TRBD1 (6 bases). This CDR3 contains 13 residues. Germline CDR1 is MNHNY and CDR2 is SVGAGI (reference sequence). Trimming removed 6 bases at V and 3 bases at J, with 11 bases between. The chain's CDR3 is CASRDSTYYGYTF. CDR3 nucleotides: TGTGCCAGCAGGGACAGCACTTACTATGGCTACACCTTC.

This clone was observed a few times. V usage is TRBV7-2 and J usage is TRBJ2-7; the D gene is possibly TRBD1 (5 bases). The germline V gene has CDR1 SGHTA and CDR2 FQGNSA. Trimming cost V 2 bases and J 2 bases, with 7 bases left between them. This CDR3 is 13 amino acids long. The CDR3 DNA reads TGTGCCAGCAGCTTAAGGGGTACCTACGAGCAGTACTTC. Translated: CASSLRGTYEQYF.

The gene calls are TRBV6-1 and TRBJ2-5, with 10 positions matching TRBD1. The CDR3 covers 15 residues. Per germline, CDR1 MNHNS and CDR2 SASEGT. The trim removed 6 bases at V and 5 bases at J, leaving 9 bases unmatched. Here the CDR3 reads CASSLRQGAFETQYF. CDR3 in DNA: TGTGCCAGCAGCTTAAGACAGGGGGCCTTTGAGACCCAGTACTTC.

The chain is built from TRBV5-5 and TRBJ2-3, with 7 bases fitting TRBD1. The length of the CDR3 is 14 residues. Germline V CDR1 and CDR2: SGHKS, YYEKEE (reference sequence). J was trimmed by 2 bases and V by 5 bases; bases with no gene match: 5. For the CDR3, the DNA is TGTGCCAGCAGTACGGACAGGATCACAGATACGCAGTATTTT. It specifies CASSTDRITDTQYF.

Only a few counts were recorded for this clone. The rearrangement uses TRBV29-1 and TRBJ2-7; 8 bases match TRBD1. Germline trimming cut 6 bases from V and 7 bases from J; bases unmatched to any gene: 8. Germline CDR1 and CDR2: SQVTM and ANQGSEA. The CDR3 spans 12 residues. CDR3 in DNA: TGCAGCGTCGCCTACAGGGGGAATGAGCAGTACTTC. The encoded protein is CSVAYRGNEQYF.

The table lists this clone with a few counts. This sequence joins TRBV19 and TRBJ1-5; possible D gene TRBD1, 6 bases. V lost 7 bases to trimming and J lost 7 bases, with 17 bases between them. CDR3 length: 14 residues. Germline CDR1 reads LNHDA; CDR2 reads SQIVND (reference sequence). The DNA for the CDR3 is TGTGCCAGTATGATACGGGACACCCAACAGCCCCAGCATTTT. This gives the protein CASMIRDTQQPQHF.

J is TRBJ2-1 and V is TRBV27; 10 bases line up with TRBD2. The CDR3 length is 16 residues. Germline CDR1 and CDR2: MNHEY and SMNVEV (reference sequence). J gave up 7 bases and V 5 bases, and 11 bases lay outside the gene matches. The CDR3 here is CASSPAGGAGGNEQFF. CDR3 nucleotide sequence: TGTGCCAGCAGTCCAGCGGGAGGGGCAGGGGGGAATGAGCAGTTCTTC.

There are a few counts of this clone. The chain employs TRBV5-5 and TRBJ2-1, with a tentative D call TRBD2 (5 bases). CDR1 SGHKS and CDR2 YYEKEE come from the germline V gene (reference sequence). V lost 1 base and J 0 bases, leaving 17 bases between the germline ends. The CDR3 has 18 amino acids. The CDR3 protein is CASSLRSGRIDSYNEQFF. The DNA for the CDR3 is TGTGCCAGCAGCTTGAGGAGCGGCCGGATCGACTCCTACAATGAGCAGTTCTTC.

The genes are TRBV5-1 and TRBJ1-1; TRBD1 is a possible D gene (5 bases). Germline loops: CDR1 SGHRS, CDR2 YFSETQ. The CDR3 has 17 amino acids. The V gene lost 1 base and the J gene lost 4 bases, with 20 bases spanning the gap. The CDR3: CASSLIELGPRGTEAFF. The CDR3 DNA follows: TGCGCCAGCAGCTTGATAGAGCTGGGGCCCCGCGGCACTGAAGCTTTCTTT.